The text below deals with one TCR beta chain. The data derive from a study of blood T cell repertoires in COVID-19. Study-level background: Samples came from the United States, Italy and Spain, spanning acute and convalescent COVID-19. The cDNA or gDNA used as material had been derived from T cells, B-cell-depleted T cells, or PBMCs.

In the study's own analysis: Reference gene primer amplification yielded estimated nucleated cell counts. This table comes from immunoSEQ multiplex PCR, and its TCRdb copy is limited to in-frame clones, with some not included. That table is the source of V, J and clone size, and D and trimming were worked out from the DNA. This table has 40,000 to 50,000 clones, about four fifths appearing once. The TCR sequence derives from a man aged 35 to 55 with active or convalescent COVID-19. Input material: peripheral blood.

DNA for the CDR3: TGTGCCAGCAACGGACTAGCAGGCACAGATACGCAGTATTTT. Translation gives CASNGLAGTDTQYF. The rearrangement joins TRBV6-6 to TRBJ2-3, with 8 bases lining up with TRBD2. The germline gives CDR1 MNHNY, CDR2 SVGAGI (reference sequence). This CDR3 has 14 amino acids. J lost 1 base, V lost 7 bases, and 4 bases had no gene match.